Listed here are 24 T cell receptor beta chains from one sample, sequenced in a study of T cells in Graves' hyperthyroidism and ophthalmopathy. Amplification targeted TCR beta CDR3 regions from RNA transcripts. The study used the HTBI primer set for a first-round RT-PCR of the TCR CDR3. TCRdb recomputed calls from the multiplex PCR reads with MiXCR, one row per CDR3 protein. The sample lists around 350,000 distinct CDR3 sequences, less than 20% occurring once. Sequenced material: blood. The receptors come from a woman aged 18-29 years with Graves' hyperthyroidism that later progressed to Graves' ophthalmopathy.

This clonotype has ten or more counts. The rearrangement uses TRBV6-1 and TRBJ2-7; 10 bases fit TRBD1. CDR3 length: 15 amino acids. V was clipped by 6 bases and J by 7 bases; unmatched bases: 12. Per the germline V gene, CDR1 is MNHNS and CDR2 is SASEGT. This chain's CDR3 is CASRRSGTGEGEQYF. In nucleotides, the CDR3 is TGTGCCAGCAGGAGATCCGGGACAGGGGAGGGTGAGCAGTACTTC.

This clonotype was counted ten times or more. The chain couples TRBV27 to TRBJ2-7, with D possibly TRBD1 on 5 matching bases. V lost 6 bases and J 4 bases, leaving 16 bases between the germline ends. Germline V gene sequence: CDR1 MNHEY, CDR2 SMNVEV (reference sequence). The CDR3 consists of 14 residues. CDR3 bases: TGTGCCAGCAGGCCAAGGGGTGATGGGTACGAGCAGTACTTC. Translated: CASRPRGDGYEQYF.

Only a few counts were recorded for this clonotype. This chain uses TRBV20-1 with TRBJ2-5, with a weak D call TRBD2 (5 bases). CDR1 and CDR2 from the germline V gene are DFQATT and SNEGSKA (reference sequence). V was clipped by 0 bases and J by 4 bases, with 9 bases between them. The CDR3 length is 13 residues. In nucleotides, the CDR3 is TGCAGTGCTAGAGATGGACTCCTAGAGACCCAGTACTTC. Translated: CSARDGLLETQYF.

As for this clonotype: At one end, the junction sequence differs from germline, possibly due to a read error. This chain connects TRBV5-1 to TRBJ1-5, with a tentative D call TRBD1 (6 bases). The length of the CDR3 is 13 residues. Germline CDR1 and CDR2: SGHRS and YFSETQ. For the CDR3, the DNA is TGCGGCAGCAGCAGGGGTACGGGTCAGCCCCAGCATTTT. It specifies CGSSRGTGQPQHF.

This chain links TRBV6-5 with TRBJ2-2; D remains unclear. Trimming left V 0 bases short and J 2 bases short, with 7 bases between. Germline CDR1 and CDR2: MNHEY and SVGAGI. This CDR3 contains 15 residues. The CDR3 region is CASSYSYGNTGELFF. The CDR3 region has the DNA TGTGCCAGCAGTTACTCGTACGGAAACACCGGGGAGCTGTTTTTT.

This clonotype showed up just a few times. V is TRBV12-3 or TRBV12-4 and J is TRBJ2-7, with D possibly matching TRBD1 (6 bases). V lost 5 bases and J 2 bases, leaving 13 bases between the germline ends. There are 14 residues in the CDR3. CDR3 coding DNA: TGTGCCAGCAGTACCGGGACATCGGCCTACGAGCAGTACTTC. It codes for CASSTGTSAYEQYF.

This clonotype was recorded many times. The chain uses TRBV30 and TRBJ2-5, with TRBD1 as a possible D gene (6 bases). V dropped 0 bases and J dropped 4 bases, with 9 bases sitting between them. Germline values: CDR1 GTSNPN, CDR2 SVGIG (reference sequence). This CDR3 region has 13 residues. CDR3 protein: CAWSVTGRETQYF. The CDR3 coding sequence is TGTGCCTGGAGTGTAACAGGGAGAGAGACCCAGTACTTC.

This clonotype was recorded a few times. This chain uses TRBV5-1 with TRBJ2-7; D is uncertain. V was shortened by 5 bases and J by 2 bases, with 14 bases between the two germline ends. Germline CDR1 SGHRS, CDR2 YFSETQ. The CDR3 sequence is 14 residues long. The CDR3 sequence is CASREPGSAYEQYF. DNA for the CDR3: TGCGCCAGCAGGGAACCGGGCAGCGCCTACGAGCAGTACTTC. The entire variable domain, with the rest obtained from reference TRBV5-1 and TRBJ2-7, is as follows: KAGVTQTPRYLIKTRGQQVTLSCSPISGHRSVSWYQQTPGQGLQFLFEYFSETQRNKGNFPGRFSGRQFSNSRSEMNVSTLELGDSALYLCASREPGSAYEQYFGPGTRLTVT.

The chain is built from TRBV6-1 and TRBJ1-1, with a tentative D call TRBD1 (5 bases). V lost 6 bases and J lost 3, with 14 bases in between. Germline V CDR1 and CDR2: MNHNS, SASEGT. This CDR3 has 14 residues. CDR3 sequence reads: CASSLEKGYTEAFF. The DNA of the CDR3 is TGTGCCAGCAGCCTGGAGAAGGGGTACACTGAAGCTTTCTTT.

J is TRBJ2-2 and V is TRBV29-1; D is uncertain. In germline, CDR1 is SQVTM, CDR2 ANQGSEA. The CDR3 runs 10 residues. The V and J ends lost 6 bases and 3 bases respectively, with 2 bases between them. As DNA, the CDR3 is TGCAGCGTCTACACCGGGGAGCTGTTTTTT. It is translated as CSVYTGELFF.

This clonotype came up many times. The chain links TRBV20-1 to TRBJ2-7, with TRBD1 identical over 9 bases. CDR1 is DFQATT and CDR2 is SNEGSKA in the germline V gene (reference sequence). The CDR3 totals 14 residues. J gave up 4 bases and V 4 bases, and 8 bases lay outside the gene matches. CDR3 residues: CSATPVGQGYEQYF. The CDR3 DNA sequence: TGCAGTGCTACGCCAGTCGGACAGGGGTACGAGCAGTACTTC.

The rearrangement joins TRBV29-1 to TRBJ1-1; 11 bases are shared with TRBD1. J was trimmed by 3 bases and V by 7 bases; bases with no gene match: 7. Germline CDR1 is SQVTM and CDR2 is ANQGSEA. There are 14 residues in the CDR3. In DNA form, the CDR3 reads TGCAGCGCGGGACAGGGGGGACTTTACACTGAAGCTTTCTTT. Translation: CSAGQGGLYTEAFF.

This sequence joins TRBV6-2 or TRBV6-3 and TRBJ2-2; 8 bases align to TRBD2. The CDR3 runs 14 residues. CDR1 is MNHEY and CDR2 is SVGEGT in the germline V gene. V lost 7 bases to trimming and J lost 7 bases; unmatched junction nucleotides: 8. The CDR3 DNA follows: TGTGCCAGCATGCAACGGGAGGGGTACGGGGAGCTGTTTTTT. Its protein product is CASMQREGYGELFF.

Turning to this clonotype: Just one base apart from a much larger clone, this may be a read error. This CDR3 reads CATSDRRRQPQHF. CDR3 DNA sequence: TGTGCCACCAGTGACAGGAGGCGTCAGCCCCAGCATTTT. This chain uses TRBV6-1 with TRBJ1-5; a possible D gene is TRBD1 (6 bases). Germline loops: CDR1 MNHNS, CDR2 SASEGT. The CDR3 covers 13 residues.

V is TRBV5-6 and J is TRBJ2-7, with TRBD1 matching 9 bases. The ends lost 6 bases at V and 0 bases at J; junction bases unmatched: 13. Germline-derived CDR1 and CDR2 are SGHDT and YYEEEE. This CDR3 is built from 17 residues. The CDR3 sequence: CASTATPGTGLSYEQYF. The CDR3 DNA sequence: TGTGCCAGCACCGCTACCCCTGGGACAGGGCTCTCCTACGAGCAGTACTTC.

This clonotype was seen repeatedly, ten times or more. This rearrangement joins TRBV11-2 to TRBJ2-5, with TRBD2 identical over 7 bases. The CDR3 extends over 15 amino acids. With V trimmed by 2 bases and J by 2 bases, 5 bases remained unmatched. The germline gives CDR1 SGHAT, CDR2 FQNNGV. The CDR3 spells CASSLRLAEQETQYF. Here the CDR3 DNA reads TGTGCCAGCAGCTTAAGGCTAGCGGAACAAGAGACCCAGTACTTC.

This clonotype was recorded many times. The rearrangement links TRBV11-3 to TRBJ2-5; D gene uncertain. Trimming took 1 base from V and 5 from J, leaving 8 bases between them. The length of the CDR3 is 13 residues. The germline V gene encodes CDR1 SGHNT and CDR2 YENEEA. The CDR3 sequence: CASSLVYGETQYF. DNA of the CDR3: TGTGCCAGCAGCTTAGTCTATGGCGAGACCCAGTACTTC.

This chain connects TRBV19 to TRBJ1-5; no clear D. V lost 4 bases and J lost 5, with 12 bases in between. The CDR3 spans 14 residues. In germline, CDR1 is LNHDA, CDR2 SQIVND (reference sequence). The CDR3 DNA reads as TGTGCCAGTAGTACGCGCTTAATAGATCAGCCCCAGCATTTT. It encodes CASSTRLIDQPQHF.

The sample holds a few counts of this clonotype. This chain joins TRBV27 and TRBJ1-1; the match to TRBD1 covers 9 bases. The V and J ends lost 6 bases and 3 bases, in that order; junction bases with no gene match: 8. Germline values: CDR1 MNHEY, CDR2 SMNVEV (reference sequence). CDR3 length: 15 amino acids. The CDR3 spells CASSLSGQGYTEAFF. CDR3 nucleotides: TGTGCCAGCAGCCTCTCGGGACAGGGTTACACTGAAGCTTTCTTT.

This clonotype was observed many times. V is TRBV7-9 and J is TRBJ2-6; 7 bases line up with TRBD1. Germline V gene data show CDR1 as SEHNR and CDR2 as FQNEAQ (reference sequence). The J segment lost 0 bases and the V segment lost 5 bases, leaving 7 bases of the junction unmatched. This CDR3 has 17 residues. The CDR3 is CASSLTGLSSGANVLTF. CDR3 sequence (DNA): TGTGCCAGCAGCCTGACAGGGCTAAGCTCTGGGGCCAACGTCCTGACTTTC.

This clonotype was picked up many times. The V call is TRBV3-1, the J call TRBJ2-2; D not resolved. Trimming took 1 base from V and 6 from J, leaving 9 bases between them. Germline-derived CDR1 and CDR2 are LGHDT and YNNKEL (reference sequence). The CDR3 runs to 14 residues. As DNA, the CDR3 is TGTGCCAGCAGCCAAGTGGCCAGTTCCGGGGAGCTGTTTTTT. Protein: CASSQVASSGELFF.

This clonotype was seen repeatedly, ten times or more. The CDR3 region has the DNA TGTGCCAGCACCTCTAGAGCTATTGAGACCCAGTACTTC. This sequence encodes CASTSRAIETQYF. This chain links TRBV7-9 with TRBJ2-5; the D is unclear. The CDR3 extends over 13 amino acids. Trimming removed 7 bases at V and 5 bases at J, with 14 bases between. Germline V gene lookup returns CDR1 SEHNR and CDR2 FQNEAQ (reference sequence).

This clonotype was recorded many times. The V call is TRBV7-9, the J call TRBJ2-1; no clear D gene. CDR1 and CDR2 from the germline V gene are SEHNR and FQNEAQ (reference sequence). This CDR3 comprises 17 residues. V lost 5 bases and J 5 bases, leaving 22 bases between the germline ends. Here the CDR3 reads CASSPPGRKKEDNEQFF. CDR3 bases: TGTGCCAGCAGCCCGCCGGGCCGGAAGAAAGAGGACAATGAGCAGTTCTTC.

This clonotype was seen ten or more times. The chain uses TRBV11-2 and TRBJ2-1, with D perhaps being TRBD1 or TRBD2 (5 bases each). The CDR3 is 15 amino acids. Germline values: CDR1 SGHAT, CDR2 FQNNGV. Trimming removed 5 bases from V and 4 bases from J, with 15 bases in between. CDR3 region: CASSPMGERYNEQFF. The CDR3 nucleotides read TGTGCCAGCAGCCCCATGGGGGAGAGATACAATGAGCAGTTCTTC. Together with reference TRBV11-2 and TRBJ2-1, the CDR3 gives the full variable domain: EAGVAQSPRYKIIEKRQSVAFWCNPISGHATLYWYQQILGQGPKLLIQFQNNGVVDDSQLPKDRFSAERLKGVDSTLKIQPAKLEDSAVYLCASSPMGERYNEQFFGPGTRLTVL.